The clone carrying this T cell receptor (beta chain) was seen a handful of times. Germline V gene sequence: CDR1 SNHLY, CDR2 FYNNEI. Deletions cut 5 bases from V and 6 bases from J, with 11 bases between. CDR3 length equals 13 residues. This specimen comes from a study of control samples from healthy donors and cancer patients. Sequencing was performed with immunoSEQ multiplex PCR; in TCRdb, only in-frame clones are kept and a portion is missing. The sample has approximately 100,000 clones; about nine tenths are singletons. This clonotype was obtained from a woman aged 18-29 years in good health. Sample: blood. The chain uses TRBV2 and TRBJ1-5; D is ambiguous. The CDR3 loop reads CASSSLSSQPQHF. DNA of the CDR3: TGTGCCAGCAGTTCATTGTCTAGTCAGCCCCAGCATTTT.